One and the same sample provided the 2 T cell receptor beta chains below, sequenced in a study of blood T cell repertoires in COVID-19. The protocol was immunoSEQ multiplex PCR, while the TCRdb copy is restricted to in-frame clones and leaves out a portion. The sample has roughly 39,000 clones; 90% are singletons. The sample taken for sequencing was peripheral blood. The source is a human donor in a cohort sampled during active COVID-19.

This clone was recorded once. The genes are TRBV13 and TRBJ2-3; 12 bases are a match to TRBD2. V lost 5 bases to trimming and J lost 2 bases; unmatched junction nucleotides: 5. Germline V gives CDR1 PRHDT, CDR2 FYEKMQ (reference sequence). This CDR3 region has 16 residues. CDR3 loop: CASSGRTSGNTDTQYF. DNA of the CDR3: TGTGCCAGCAGCGGGAGGACTAGCGGGAACACAGATACGCAGTATTTT. The full variable domain, with the rest looked up from reference TRBV13 and TRBJ2-3, is AAGVIQSPRHLIKEKRETATLKCYPIPRHDTVYWYQQGPGQDPQFLISFYEKMQSDKGSIPDRFSAQQFSDYHSELNMSSLELGDSALYFCASSGRTSGNTDTQYFGPGTRLTVL.

V and J are TRBV20-1 and TRBJ2-7, with D uncertain. Germline V gene data show CDR1 as DFQATT and CDR2 as SNEGSKA (reference sequence). V was pared by 3 bases and J by 2 bases, with 8 bases between. The length of the CDR3 is 12 residues. The CDR3 DNA follows: TGCAGTGCTAGTACGGGTCCCTACGAGCAGTACTTC. Translation gives CSASTGPYEQYF.